This T cell receptor (beta chain) was identified during a study of T cells in Graves' hyperthyroidism and ophthalmopathy. Comments on this clonotype: Its antigen is still unknown.

Researchers amplified the TCR beta CDR3 regions from RNA transcripts. RT-PCR in the first round (using the HTBI primer set) targeted the TCR CDR3. One entry per CDR3 protein results from TCRdb running MiXCR on the multiplex PCR reads. Of approximately 500,000 distinct CDR3 sequences listed, 46% are singletons. General study findings and limits: A model of 13 V-J pairs discriminated ophthalmopathy from stable hyperthyroidism. Blood held most thyroid clonotypes expanded above 0.001 frequency.

The study based diagnoses on clinical symptoms, serum thyroxine and TRAb, thyroid ultrasound and orbital computed tomography. Source material: peripheral blood or thyroid tissue (not recorded which). This receptor was obtained from a woman younger than 30 with Graves' hyperthyroidism.

In DNA form, the CDR3 reads TGCAGTGCTAGATCACTAGCGGGAGGATCAGATACGCAGTATTTT. Translation gives CSARSLAGGSDTQYF. The chain links TRBV20-1 to TRBJ1-4; the match to TRBD2 covers 12 bases. The better agreement between TRBJ2-3 and the DNA end casts doubt on the J call. Germline V gene sequence: CDR1 DFQATT, CDR2 SNEGSKA (reference sequence). The CDR3 contains 15 residues.